What follows describes a single T cell receptor beta chain. Its specificity is unknown. The sample comes from a study of blood T cells in healthy people across ages. The V gene end was trimmed by 5 bases and the J gene end by 8 bases; junction bases not matched to a gene: 7. There are 15 residues in the CDR3. Each donor gave roughly 9.2 milliliters of peripheral blood. General study findings and limits: Possibly confounding the expanded clonotype changes was the fact that donor CMV status was unknown.

Using a J-beta primer mix together with a sample-barcoded 5' primer, a second PCR was run for roughly 6 to 12 cycles. MiXCR was run by TCRdb on the 5' RACE reads, yielding one entry per CDR3 protein. The top ten hold over 5% of the sample, which has over 1,300,000 distinct CDR3 sequences, approximately 59% seen once. This sequence originates from a man younger than 35 in good health. The gene calls are TRBV12-3 or TRBV12-4 and TRBJ1-6; the match to TRBD1 covers 9 bases. The sequenced sample consisted of blood. Here the CDR3 DNA reads TGTGCCAGCAGTCTCCTCGGGACAGGGTATTCACCCCTCCACTTT. Its protein is CASSLLGTGYSPLHF.